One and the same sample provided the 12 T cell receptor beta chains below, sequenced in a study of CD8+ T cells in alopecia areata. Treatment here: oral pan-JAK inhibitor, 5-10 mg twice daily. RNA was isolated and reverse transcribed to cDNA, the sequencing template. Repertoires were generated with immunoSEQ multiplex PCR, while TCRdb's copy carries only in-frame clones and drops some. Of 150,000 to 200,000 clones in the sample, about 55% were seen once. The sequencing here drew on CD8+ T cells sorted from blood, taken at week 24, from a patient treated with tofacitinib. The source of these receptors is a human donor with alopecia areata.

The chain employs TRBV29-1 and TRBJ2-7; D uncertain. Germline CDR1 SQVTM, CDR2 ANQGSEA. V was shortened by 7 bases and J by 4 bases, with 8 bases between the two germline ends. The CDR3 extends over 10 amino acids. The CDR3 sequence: CSAVGYEQYF. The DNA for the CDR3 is TGCAGCGCCGTCGGGTACGAGCAGTACTTC.

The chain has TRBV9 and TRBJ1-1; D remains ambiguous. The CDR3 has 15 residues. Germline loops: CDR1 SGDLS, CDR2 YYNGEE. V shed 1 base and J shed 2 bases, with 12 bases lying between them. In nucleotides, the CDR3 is TGTGCCAGCAGCGTAACCGGGTCAGAAAACACTGAAGCTTTCTTT. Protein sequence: CASSVTGSENTEAFF.

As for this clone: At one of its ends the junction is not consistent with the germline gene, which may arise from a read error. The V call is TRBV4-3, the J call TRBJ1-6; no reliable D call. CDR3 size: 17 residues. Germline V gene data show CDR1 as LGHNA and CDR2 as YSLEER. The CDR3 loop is CASSRNWGDGKNSPLHF. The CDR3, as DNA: TGCGCCAGCAGCCGAAATTGGGGAGACGGTAAAAATTCTCCCCTCCACTTT.

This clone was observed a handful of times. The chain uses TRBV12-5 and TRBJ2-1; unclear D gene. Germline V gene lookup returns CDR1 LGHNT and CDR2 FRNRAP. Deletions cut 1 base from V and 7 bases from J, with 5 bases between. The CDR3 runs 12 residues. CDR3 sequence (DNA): TGTGCTAGTGGTTTGGGGCGAAATGAGCAGTTCTTC. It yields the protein CASGLGRNEQFF.

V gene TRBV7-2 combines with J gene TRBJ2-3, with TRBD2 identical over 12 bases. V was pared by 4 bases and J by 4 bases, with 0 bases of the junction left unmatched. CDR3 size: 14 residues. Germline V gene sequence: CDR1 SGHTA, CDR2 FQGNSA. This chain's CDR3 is CASSSSGGADTQYF. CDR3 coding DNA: TGTGCCAGCAGCTCTAGCGGGGGGGCAGATACGCAGTATTTT.

The CDR3 DNA is TGTGCCAGTAGTGGGTCGAAGGGGGCGAGGGGCTACACCTTC. Its protein is CASSGSKGARGYTF. The V call is TRBV19, the J call TRBJ1-2; 7 bases fit TRBD1. The CDR3 loop spans 14 amino acids. The germline V gene encodes CDR1 LNHDA and CDR2 SQIVND (reference sequence). The junction had 11 bases not matched to a gene; V was cut back by 5 bases and J by 8 bases.

Here the CDR3 reads CASSFRDRQETQYF. The CDR3 nucleotides are TGTGCCAGCAGCTTCCGGGACAGGCAAGAGACCCAGTACTTC. This chain links TRBV13 with TRBJ2-5, with TRBD1 matching 8 bases. V was pared by 3 bases and J by 2 bases, with 2 bases of the junction left unmatched. The CDR3 is 14 residues long. CDR1 PRHDT and CDR2 FYEKMQ come from the germline V gene (reference sequence). Variable domain in full (rest from reference TRBV13 and TRBJ2-5): AAGVIQSPRHLIKEKRETATLKCYPIPRHDTVYWYQQGPGQDPQFLISFYEKMQSDKGSIPDRFSAQQFSDYHSELNMSSLELGDSALYFCASSFRDRQETQYFGPGTRLLVL.

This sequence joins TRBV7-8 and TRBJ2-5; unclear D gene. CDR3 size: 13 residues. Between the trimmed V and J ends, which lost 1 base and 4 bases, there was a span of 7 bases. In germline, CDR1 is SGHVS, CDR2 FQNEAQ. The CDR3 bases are TGTGCCAGCAGCTTAGACCACACAGAGACCCAGTACTTC. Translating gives CASSLDHTETQYF.

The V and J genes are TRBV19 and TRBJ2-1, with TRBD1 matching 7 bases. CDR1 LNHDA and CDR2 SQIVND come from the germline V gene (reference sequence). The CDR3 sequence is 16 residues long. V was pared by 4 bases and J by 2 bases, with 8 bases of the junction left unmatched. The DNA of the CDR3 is TGTGCCAGTAGTAGTGGGCAGGGGGAAGCCTACAATGAGCAGTTCTTC. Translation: CASSSGQGEAYNEQFF. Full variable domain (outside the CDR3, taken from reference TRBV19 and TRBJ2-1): DGGITQSPKYLFRKEGQNVTLSCEQNLNHDAMYWYRQDPGQGLRLIYYSQIVNDFQKGDIAEGYSVSREKKESFPLTVTSAQKNPTAFYLCASSSGQGEAYNEQFFGPGTRLTVL.

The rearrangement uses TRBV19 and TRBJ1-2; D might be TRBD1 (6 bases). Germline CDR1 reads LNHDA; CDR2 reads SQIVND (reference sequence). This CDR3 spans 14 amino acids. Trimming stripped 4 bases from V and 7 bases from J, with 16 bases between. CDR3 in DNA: TGTGCCAGTAGTACCCCCGGGTGGGGGGCTGGCTACACCTTC. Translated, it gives CASSTPGWGAGYTF. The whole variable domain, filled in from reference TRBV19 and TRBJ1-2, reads DGGITQSPKYLFRKEGQNVTLSCEQNLNHDAMYWYRQDPGQGLRLIYYSQIVNDFQKGDIAEGYSVSREKKESFPLTVTSAQKNPTAFYLCASSTPGWGAGYTFGSGTRLTVV.

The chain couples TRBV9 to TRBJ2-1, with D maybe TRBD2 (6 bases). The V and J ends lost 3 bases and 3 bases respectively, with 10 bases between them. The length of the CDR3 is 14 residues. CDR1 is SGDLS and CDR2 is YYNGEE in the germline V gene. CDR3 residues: CASSGDSSYNEQFF. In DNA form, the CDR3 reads TGTGCCAGCAGCGGGGACTCCAGCTACAATGAGCAGTTCTTC.

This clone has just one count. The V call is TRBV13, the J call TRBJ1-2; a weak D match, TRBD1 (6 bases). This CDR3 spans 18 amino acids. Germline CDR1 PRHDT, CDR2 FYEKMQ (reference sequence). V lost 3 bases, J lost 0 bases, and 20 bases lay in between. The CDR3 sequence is CASSLGFRGSVANYGYTF. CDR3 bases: TGTGCCAGCAGCTTGGGATTCAGGGGTAGTGTAGCTAACTATGGCTACACCTTC.